Listed below are T cell receptor beta chains from one sample, sequenced in a study of blood T cell repertoires in COVID-19. Using immunoSEQ multiplex PCR, the repertoire was profiled, and TCRdb retains in-frame clones only, with some absent. This repertoire shows about 300,000 clones, over 85% found once; its top ten account for approximately 2.9%. Sequencing was performed on PBMCs or T cells enriched from blood (not recorded which). The receptors derive from a woman aged 45-59 years who had been exposed to COVID-19. CDR3s include the opening cysteine and the closing phenylalanine or tryptophan. A D gene is named only where the DNA matches it firmly. For some rows the clone size is stated as once, few or many, or as a class when expanded; others skip it.

CDR3 protein: CASSLDGRGQSDTQYF; CDR3 DNA: TGTGCCAGCAGCCTCGACGGCAGGGGGCAAAGTGATACGCAGTATTTT; D gene: TRBD1; clone size: -; J gene: TRBJ2-3; V gene: TRBV7-2
CDR3 protein: CASSLIQTAPKNIQYF; CDR3 DNA: TGTGCCAGCAGCTTAATCCAGACAGCCCCAAAAAACATTCAGTACTTC; D gene: -; clone size: -; J gene: TRBJ2-4; V gene: TRBV11-2
CDR3 protein: CASSLVAGQANYGYTF; CDR3 DNA: TGTGCCAGCAGCTTAGTGGCGGGACAGGCTAACTATGGCTACACCTTC; D gene: TRBD1; clone size: -; J gene: TRBJ1-2; V gene: TRBV7-8
CDR3 protein: CASSHAGLAGAYEQYF; CDR3 DNA: TGTGCCAGCAGCCACGCCGGACTAGCGGGGGCCTACGAGCAGTACTTC; D gene: TRBD2; clone size: -; J gene: TRBJ2-7; V gene: TRBV5-6
CDR3 protein: CASSSRQGLDEQYF; CDR3 DNA: TGTGCCAGCAGCTCCCGACAGGGTTTGGACGAGCAGTACTTC; D gene: TRBD1; clone size: -; J gene: TRBJ2-7; V gene: TRBV5-4
CDR3 protein: CASSLDYQGSPLHF; CDR3 DNA: TGTGCCAGCAGCTTAGACTATCAGGGATCACCCCTCCACTTT; D gene: -; clone size: -; J gene: TRBJ1-6; V gene: TRBV7-2
CDR3 protein: CASTKNSGTLTYEQYF; CDR3 DNA: TGTGCCAGCACCAAAAATTCCGGGACATTAACCTACGAGCAGTACTTC; D gene: -; clone size: -; J gene: TRBJ2-7; V gene: TRBV28
CDR3 protein: CASSPQGGGVSPLHF; CDR3 DNA: TGTGCCAGCAGCCCACAAGGCGGGGGCGTCTCACCCCTCCACTTT; D gene: -; clone size: -; J gene: TRBJ1-6; V gene: TRBV7-2
CDR3 protein: CASSERSGRGEKLFF; CDR3 DNA: TGTGCCAGCAGTGAAAGGTCAGGGAGGGGTGAAAAACTGTTTTTT; D gene: -; clone size: -; J gene: TRBJ1-4; V gene: TRBV2
CDR3 protein: CASSWGPGNTIYF; CDR3 DNA: TGTGCCAGCAGTTGGGGGCCGGGAAACACCATATATTTT; D gene: -; clone size: once; J gene: TRBJ1-3; V gene: TRBV6-5
CDR3 protein: CASSSPGGRAFF; CDR3 DNA: TGTGCCAGCAGCTCCCCGGGGGGTCGGGCTTTCTTT; D gene: -; clone size: -; J gene: TRBJ1-1; V gene: TRBV5-4
CDR3 protein: CASSEDTAPLHF; CDR3 DNA: TGTGCCAGCAGCGAAGACACCGCACCCCTCCACTTT; D gene: -; clone size: -; J gene: TRBJ1-6; V gene: TRBV2
CDR3 protein: CASSVGSSGGVYEQYF; CDR3 DNA: TGTGCCAGCAGCGTAGGATCAAGCGGGGGGGTCTACGAGCAGTACTTC; D gene: TRBD2; clone size: -; J gene: TRBJ2-7; V gene: TRBV9
CDR3 protein: CASSWGQGIDEQYF; CDR3 DNA: TGTGCCAGTAGTTGGGGACAGGGGATCGACGAGCAGTACTTC; D gene: TRBD1; clone size: -; J gene: TRBJ2-7; V gene: TRBV19
CDR3 protein: CATSRDGSYEQYF; CDR3 DNA: TGTGCCACCAGCAGAGACGGCTCCTACGAGCAGTACTTC; D gene: -; clone size: -; J gene: TRBJ2-7; V gene: TRBV15
CDR3 protein: CASSLRVSGGYSDTQYF; CDR3 DNA: TGTGCCAGCAGCTTACGGGTTAGCGGGGGTTATTCCGATACGCAGTATTTT; D gene: TRBD2; clone size: once; J gene: TRBJ2-3; V gene: TRBV7-2
CDR3 protein: CASSTGGLVNTEAFF; CDR3 DNA: TGCGCCAGCAGCACAGGGGGGCTCGTGAACACTGAAGCTTTCTTT; D gene: TRBD1; clone size: -; J gene: TRBJ1-1; V gene: TRBV5-1
CDR3 protein: CASSSLQDLQETQYF; CDR3 DNA: TGTGCCAGCAGCTCCTTACAGGACCTCCAAGAGACCCAGTACTTC; D gene: -; clone size: -; J gene: TRBJ2-5; V gene: TRBV7-9
CDR3 protein: CASSPGDLSNQPQHF; CDR3 DNA: TGTGCCAGCAGCCCAGGGGACCTTAGCAATCAGCCCCAGCATTTT; D gene: -; clone size: -; J gene: TRBJ1-5; V gene: TRBV3-1/TRBV3-2
CDR3 protein: CAWSVRGGPISYEQYF; CDR3 DNA: TGTGCCTGGAGTGTACGAGGAGGGCCGATCTCCTACGAGCAGTACTTC; D gene: -; clone size: -; J gene: TRBJ2-7; V gene: TRBV30
CDR3 protein: CSVTGQQANYGYTF; CDR3 DNA: TGCAGCGTTACGGGACAGCAAGCAAACTATGGCTACACCTTC; D gene: TRBD1; clone size: -; J gene: TRBJ1-2; V gene: TRBV29-1
CDR3 protein: CATSRDLGGGGSPQHF; CDR3 DNA: TGTGCCACCAGCAGAGATTTAGGGGGCGGCGGATCGCCCCAGCATTTT; D gene: TRBD1; clone size: -; J gene: TRBJ1-5; V gene: TRBV15
CDR3 protein: CASSQDRAGYGYTF; CDR3 DNA: TGCGCCAGCAGCCAAGACAGGGCCGGCTATGGCTACACCTTC; D gene: -; clone size: -; J gene: TRBJ1-2; V gene: TRBV4-1
CDR3 protein: CASSLALAGGYTDTQYF; CDR3 DNA: TGTGCCAGCAGCTTAGCCCTAGCGGGGGGATACACAGATACGCAGTATTTT; D gene: TRBD2; clone size: many; J gene: TRBJ2-3; V gene: TRBV7-6
CDR3 protein: CASSRGAEETQYF; CDR3 DNA: TGTGCCTCGTCGCGGGGGGCTGAGGAGACCCAGTACTTC; D gene: TRBD2; clone size: -; J gene: TRBJ2-5; V gene: TRBV28
CDR3 protein: CASRETGTGAYEQYF; CDR3 DNA: TGTGCCAGCAGAGAAACCGGGACAGGGGCCTACGAGCAGTACTTC; D gene: TRBD1; clone size: -; J gene: TRBJ2-7; V gene: TRBV28